The T cell receptor beta chain described here comes from a study of T cell changes during pregnancy in multiple sclerosis. Measured with immunoSEQ multiplex PCR; TCRdb has only the in-frame clones, and not every one. Found here are just under 20,000 clones, approximately 90% of them singletons; the top ten hold roughly 5.6%. This CDR3 comprises 15 residues. Germline CDR1 is MDHEN and CDR2 is SYDVKM. V was pared by 3 bases and J by 6 bases, with 14 bases between. The chain uses TRBV28 and TRBJ1-4; D may be TRBD1 (5 bases). Sample: CD8+ T cells from peripheral blood mononuclear cells, taken in the third trimester of pregnancy. The receptor comes from a female donor in good health, enrolled as a control in a pregnancy study. CDR3 protein: CASSLASGVDEKLFF. CDR3 DNA sequence: TGTGCCAGCAGTTTGGCTTCGGGGGTGGATGAAAAACTGTTTTTT.